This T cell receptor beta chain was sequenced during a study of response to subunit inactivated influenza vaccine. Per germline, CDR1 MDHEN and CDR2 SYDVKM. V lost 5 bases and J lost 4, with 6 bases in between. The CDR3 is 12 residues long. TCRdb re-analysed the RT-PCR reads in MiXCR, keeping a single row per CDR3 protein. The table includes fewer than 200,000 distinct CDR3 sequences, approximately 8.7% detected once. Study-wide points: A suggestion made by the authors is that each seasonal influenza vaccination recruits few new T cells.

This clonotype came up many times. Its target is not known. Sequencing was performed on non-naive T cells sorted from PBMCs, taken on the day of vaccination. This rearrangement joins TRBV28 to TRBJ2-1; D is undetermined. The TCR sequence derives from a man aged 45-60 years who received an inactivated influenza vaccine. CDR3 DNA: TGTGCCAGCAGTCCAAATTACAATGAGCAGTTCTTC. Translating it yields CASSPNYNEQFF.